This TCR beta chain was recovered during a study of technical replicates of blood from a handful of donors. This table comes from immunoSEQ multiplex PCR, and its TCRdb copy is limited to in-frame clones, with some not included. The table records some 63,000 clones, 85% to 90% of them present only once. V was clipped by 7 bases and J by 8 bases, with 26 bases between them. The CDR3 runs to 17 residues. CDR1 is SNHLY, CDR2 FYNNEI, per germline. The clonotype was recovered from a human donor in good health. Some clones in this sample may be carry-over from other donors' samples. The genes are TRBV2 and TRBJ1-4, with D unclear. The sample consisted of PBMCs. The CDR3 protein is CASKRAPVMLEPEKLFF. The CDR3 nucleotides read TGTGCCAGCAAGCGGGCCCCGGTAATGTTAGAGCCGGAAAAACTGTTTTTT.